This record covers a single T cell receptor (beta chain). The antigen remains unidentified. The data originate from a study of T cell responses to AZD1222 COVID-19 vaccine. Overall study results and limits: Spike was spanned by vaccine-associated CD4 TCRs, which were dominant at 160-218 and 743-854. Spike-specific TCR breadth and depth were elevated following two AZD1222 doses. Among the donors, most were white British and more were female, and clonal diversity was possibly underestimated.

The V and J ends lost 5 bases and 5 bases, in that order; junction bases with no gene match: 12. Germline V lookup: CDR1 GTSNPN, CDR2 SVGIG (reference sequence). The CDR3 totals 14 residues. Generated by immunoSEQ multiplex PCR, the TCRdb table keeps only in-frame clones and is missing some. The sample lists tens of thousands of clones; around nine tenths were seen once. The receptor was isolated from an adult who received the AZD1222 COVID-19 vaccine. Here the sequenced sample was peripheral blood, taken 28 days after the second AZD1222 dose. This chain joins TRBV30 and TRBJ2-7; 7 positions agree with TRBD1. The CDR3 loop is CAWCRPGGVNEQYF. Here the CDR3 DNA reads TGTGCCTGGTGTCGGCCAGGGGGTGTCAACGAGCAGTACTTC.